The entry below gives a single TCR beta chain sequence along with its context. Per the authors' pipeline: Estimated nucleated cell counts came from reference gene primer amplification. Clones were sequenced by immunoSEQ multiplex PCR, and TCRdb holds only the in-frame ones, with some missing. V, J and clone size are taken as reported in that table, and D and trimming were inferred from the DNA itself. The sample holds about 140,000 clones, approximately 83% seen once. This entry comes from a study of blood T cell repertoires in COVID-19. About the study: Whether acute or convalescent, the COVID-19 samples came from the United States, Italy and Spain. The analysed material was cDNA or gDNA that came from T cells, B-cell-depleted T cells, or PBMCs.

Germline CDR1 LNHDA, CDR2 SQIVND (reference sequence). CDR3 length: 12 residues. V was cut by 8 bases and J by 1 base, with 8 bases left in between. The clonotype comes from a human donor in a cohort sampled during active COVID-19. The sample consisted of peripheral blood. The V and J genes are TRBV19 and TRBJ2-5, with D possibly TRBD1 on 6 matching bases. The CDR3 sequence is CASGQTQETQYF. The CDR3 nucleotides are TGTGCCAGTGGACAGACCCAAGAGACCCAGTACTTC.